These 18 T cell receptor beta chains were sequenced from one sample in a study of blood T cell repertoires in COVID-19. Sequenced by immunoSEQ multiplex PCR; TCRdb stores in-frame clones only, minus some. The repertoire includes fewer than 200,000 clones, approximately 79% of them detected once, and under 3.5% sits in the top ten. Sequenced input: peripheral blood. These receptors were taken from a woman at least 80 years old with acute or convalescent COVID-19.

The gene calls are TRBV10-3 and TRBJ2-3, with TRBD2 matching 7 bases. The CDR3 extends over 14 amino acids. The germline CDR1 and CDR2 sequences are ENHRY and SYGVKD. With 2 bases clipped from V and 1 base from J, the junction kept 0 bases outside the gene matches. The CDR3 loop reads CAISEREGTDTQYF. The CDR3 nucleotides are TGTGCCATCAGTGAGCGGGAGGGCACAGATACGCAGTATTTT.

The chain joins TRBV4-1 to TRBJ2-3; 8 positions agree with TRBD2. Germline V gene sequence: CDR1 MGHRA, CDR2 YSYEKL. The CDR3 contains 15 residues. J lost 6 bases, V lost 4 bases, and 9 bases had no gene match. The CDR3 protein is CASSLDPTSADTQYF. Here the CDR3 DNA reads TGCGCCAGCAGCCTCGACCCGACTAGCGCTGATACGCAGTATTTT.

J is TRBJ1-4 and V is TRBV10-3; unclear D gene. The germline V and J ends were trimmed by 3 bases and 8 bases, with 10 bases remaining between them. The CDR3 length is 13 residues. Germline CDR1 reads ENHRY; CDR2 reads SYGVKD. The DNA for the CDR3 is TGTGCCATCAGTGATTGGTCGGGGGAAAAACTGTTTTTT. Translation gives CAISDWSGEKLFF.

This clone was seen a handful of times. The chain employs TRBV3-1 (or the pseudogene TRBV3-2) and TRBJ2-5, with D uncertain. Trimming removed 8 bases at V and 4 bases at J, with 17 bases between. This CDR3 contains 14 residues. Germline assignment: CDR1 LGHDT and CDR2 YNNKEL (reference sequence). CDR3 coding DNA: TGTGCCAGCGGAAGTACAGAAATAGGAGAGACCCAGTACTTC. Protein product: CASGSTEIGETQYF.

V usage is TRBV6-1 and J usage is TRBJ2-7, with 8 bases matching TRBD2. Germline V lookup: CDR1 MNHNS, CDR2 SASEGT. The trim removed 0 bases at V and 4 bases at J, leaving 5 bases unmatched. The length of the CDR3 is 15 residues. The CDR3 DNA is TGTGCCAGCAGTGAAGCGGGCGGGGGGCGATACGAGCAGTACTTC. Protein sequence: CASSEAGGGRYEQYF.

This clone came up once. The chain links TRBV29-1 to TRBJ1-5; D gene ambiguous. The CDR3 spans 12 residues. From germline, CDR1 is SQVTM and CDR2 ANQGSEA. Trimming cost V 4 bases and J 10 bases, with 14 bases left between them. The CDR3 spells CSVGWSGQPQHF. The CDR3, as DNA: TGCAGCGTTGGGTGGTCGGGTCAACCCCAGCATTTT.

The chain has TRBV28 and TRBJ1-4; the D is unclear. CDR3 length: 15 amino acids. Germline V gene data show CDR1 as MDHEN and CDR2 as SYDVKM. Trimming stripped 2 bases from V and 5 bases from J, with 12 bases between. The CDR3 bases are TGTGCCAGCAGTTTAGGTATACGGGAGAATGAAAAACTGTTTTTT. Its translation is CASSLGIRENEKLFF.

V and J are TRBV14 and TRBJ1-2; a weak D match, TRBD1 (5 bases). Germline V gene sequence: CDR1 SGHDN, CDR2 FVKESK. V was shortened by 0 bases and J by 8 bases, with 19 bases between the two germline ends. The CDR3 runs to 16 residues. The CDR3 nucleotides read TGTGCCAGCAGCCAAGATACACCTCGAGGGGCGGGAGGCTACACCTTC. Translated: CASSQDTPRGAGGYTF. Drawing the rest from reference TRBV14 and TRBJ1-2, the complete variable domain is EAGVTQFPSHSVIEKGQTVTLRCDPISGHDNLYWYRRVMGKEIKFLLHFVKESKQDESGMPNNRFLAERTGGTYSTLKVQPAELEDSGVYFCASSQDTPRGAGGYTFGSGTRLTVV.

The gene calls are TRBV5-5 and TRBJ1-4; no firm D call. The CDR3 is 15 amino acids. With 3 bases removed from V and 6 bases from J, the gap between germline ends came to 15 bases. The germline V gene encodes CDR1 SGHKS and CDR2 YYEKEE (reference sequence). The CDR3 is CASSSRPRLDEKLFF. CDR3 nucleotide sequence: TGTGCCAGCAGCTCAAGACCGAGGTTAGATGAAAAACTGTTTTTT.

V is TRBV30 and J is TRBJ2-1; D may be TRBD2 (6 bases). This CDR3 spans 15 amino acids. The germline gives CDR1 GTSNPN, CDR2 SVGIG (reference sequence). V shed 3 bases and J shed 7 bases, with 19 bases lying between them. CDR3 sequence: CAWRVSGNNGNEQFF. As DNA, the CDR3 is TGTGCCTGGAGGGTTAGCGGAAATAACGGGAATGAGCAGTTCTTC.

The chain recombines TRBV3-1 (or the pseudogene TRBV3-2) with TRBJ1-5, with 10 bases lining up with TRBD1. Germline CDR1 is LGHDT and CDR2 is YNNKEL (reference sequence). V shed 4 bases, J shed 10 bases, and the junction held 13 bases outside the gene matches. The CDR3 totals 16 residues. CDR3 region: CASSLLGDRGPNPQHF. Here the CDR3 DNA reads TGTGCCAGCAGCCTATTGGGGGACAGGGGACCCAACCCCCAGCATTTT.

The chain recombines TRBV29-1 with TRBJ1-2; 8 positions match TRBD1. This CDR3 contains 12 residues. Germline V gene lookup returns CDR1 SQVTM and CDR2 ANQGSEA. The V segment lost 6 bases and the J segment 5 bases; nucleotides outside the gene matches: 5. CDR3 DNA sequence: TGCAGCGTGCCCCGGACAGGGTATGGCTACACCTTC. This gives the protein CSVPRTGYGYTF.

This chain uses TRBV28 with TRBJ2-7; TRBD1 aligns across 9 bases. Germline V lookup: CDR1 MDHEN, CDR2 SYDVKM. The CDR3 consists of 14 residues. The ends lost 4 bases at V and 4 bases at J; junction bases unmatched: 5. CDR3 bases: TGTGCCAGCAGTTCCGGACAGGGGTTATACGAGCAGTACTTC. This encodes CASSSGQGLYEQYF.

The chain employs TRBV10-1 and TRBJ2-3; 7 bases align to TRBD1. The junction had 7 bases not matched to a gene; V was cut back by 7 bases and J by 6 bases. The CDR3 is 13 amino acids. Germline V gene data show CDR1 as WNHNN and CDR2 as SYGVQD (reference sequence). The CDR3 protein is CASNKGAFDTQYF. CDR3 nucleotides: TGCGCCAGCAATAAGGGGGCGTTTGATACGCAGTATTTT.

The rearrangement joins TRBV9 to TRBJ2-1, with 11 positions matching TRBD2. Germline CDR1 reads SGDLS; CDR2 reads YYNGEE. V was pared by 3 bases and J by 9 bases, with 11 bases of the junction left unmatched. The CDR3 contains 16 residues. The CDR3 reads CASSAGLAEGGSEQFF. In nucleotides, the CDR3 is TGTGCCAGCAGCGCGGGACTAGCGGAGGGTGGGTCTGAGCAGTTCTTC. The complete variable domain, with remaining parts taken from reference TRBV9 and TRBJ2-1, reads DSGVTQTPKHLITATGQRVTLRCSPRSGDLSVYWYQQSLDQGLQFLIQYYNGEERAKGNILERFSAQQFPDLHSELNLSSLELGDSALYFCASSAGLAEGGSEQFFGPGTRLTVL.

This chain joins TRBV29-1 and TRBJ1-1; D gene uncertain. Germline lookup yields CDR1 SQVTM and CDR2 ANQGSEA. The CDR3 contains 11 residues. The germline V and J ends were trimmed by 5 bases and 5 bases, with 9 bases remaining between them. CDR3 amino acids: CSVSRGTEAFF. The CDR3 DNA reads as TGCAGCGTTTCAAGAGGGACTGAAGCTTTCTTT. The full variable domain, completed using reference TRBV29-1 and TRBJ1-1, is SAVISQKPSRDICQRGTSLTIQCQVDSQVTMMFWYRQQPGQSLTLIATANQGSEATYESGFVIDKFPISRPNLTFSTLTVSNMSPEDSSIYLCSVSRGTEAFFGQGTRLTVV.

This clone occurred many times. The chain is built from TRBV11-2 and TRBJ1-5; 9 bases are shared with TRBD1. Germline lookup yields CDR1 SGHAT and CDR2 FQNNGV. This CDR3 has 13 amino acids. Germline trimming cut 1 base from V and 8 bases from J; bases unmatched to any gene: 0. DNA of the CDR3: TGTGCCAGCAGCTTAGGGACAGGGGAGCCCCAGCATTTT. Protein sequence: CASSLGTGEPQHF.

This clone was seen only a few times. This chain links TRBV7-2 with TRBJ2-7, with D perhaps TRBD2 (5 bases). The germline CDR1 and CDR2 sequences are SGHTA and FQGNSA. The CDR3 loop spans 13 amino acids. The V end lost 0 bases, the J end lost 7 bases, and 10 bases lay between the germline ends. CDR3 sequence (DNA): TGTGCCAGCAGCTTAGCGGGAGTACGGGAGCAGTACTTC. Its translation: CASSLAGVREQYF.